This T cell receptor (beta chain) was retrieved from a study of Ad26.COV2.S vaccination and SARS-CoV-2 variants. Study-level results: Spike-specific TCR breadth in vaccine recipients exceeded that seen in placebo recipients.

CDR1 MGHRA and CDR2 YSYEKL come from the germline V gene. The germline V and J ends were trimmed by 1 base and 3 bases, with 19 bases remaining between them. CDR3 length: 17 amino acids. About this clone itself: The antigen remains unidentified.

The treatment was: 15 to 20 received Ad26.COV2.S at low or high dose, single or two shots; about 5 received placebo; per-sample allocation not given. Sample collection was performed on day 63 after the first vaccine or placebo injection. Profiled with immunoSEQ multiplex PCR; TCRdb holds only in-frame clones, not every one. The sample has roughly 420,000 clones, roughly nine tenths seen once; the top ten hold over 2.5%. This material consisted of peripheral blood, taken in a trial of Ad26.COV2.S vaccine versus placebo. This chain connects TRBV4-1 to TRBJ2-7; D is possibly TRBD1 or TRBD2 (5 bases each). The TCR sequence derives from a person aged 18 to 65 who received the Ad26.COV2.S COVID-19 vaccine or a placebo. The CDR3 loop reads CASSQGRDPIKDYEQYF. CDR3 in DNA: TGCGCCAGCAGCCAAGGAAGGGACCCAATTAAAGACTACGAGCAGTACTTC.